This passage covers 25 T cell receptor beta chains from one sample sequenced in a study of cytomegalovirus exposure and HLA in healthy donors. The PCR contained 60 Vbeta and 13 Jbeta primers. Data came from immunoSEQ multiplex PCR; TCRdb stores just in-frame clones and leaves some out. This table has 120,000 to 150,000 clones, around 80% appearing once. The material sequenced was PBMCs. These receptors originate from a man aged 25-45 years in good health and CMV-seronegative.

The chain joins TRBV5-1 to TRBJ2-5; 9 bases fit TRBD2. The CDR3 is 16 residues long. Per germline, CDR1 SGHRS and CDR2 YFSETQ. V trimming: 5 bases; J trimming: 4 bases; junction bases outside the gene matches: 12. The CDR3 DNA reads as TGCGCCAGCAGGGACGCCGTTAGCGGGAGTGCAGAGACCCAGTACTTC. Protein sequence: CASRDAVSGSAETQYF.

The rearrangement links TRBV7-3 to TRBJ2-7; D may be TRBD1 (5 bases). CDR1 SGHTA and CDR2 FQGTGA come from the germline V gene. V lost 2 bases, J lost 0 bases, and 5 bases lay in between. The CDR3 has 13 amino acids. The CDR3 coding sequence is TGTGCCAGCAGCTTAGACAGCTCCTACGAGCAGTACTTC. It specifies CASSLDSSYEQYF.

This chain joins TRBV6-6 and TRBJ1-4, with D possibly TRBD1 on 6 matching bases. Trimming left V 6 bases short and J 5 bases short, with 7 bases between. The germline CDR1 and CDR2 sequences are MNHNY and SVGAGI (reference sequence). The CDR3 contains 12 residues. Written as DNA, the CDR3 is TGTGCCAGCAGGAGGGGGAATGAAAAACTGTTTTTT. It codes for CASRRGNEKLFF.

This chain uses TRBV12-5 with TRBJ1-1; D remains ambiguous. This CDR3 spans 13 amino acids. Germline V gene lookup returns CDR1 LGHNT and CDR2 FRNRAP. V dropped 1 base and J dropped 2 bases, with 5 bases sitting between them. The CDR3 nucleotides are TGTGCTAGTGGTTTGGAGCCTAACACTGAAGCTTTCTTT. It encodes CASGLEPNTEAFF.

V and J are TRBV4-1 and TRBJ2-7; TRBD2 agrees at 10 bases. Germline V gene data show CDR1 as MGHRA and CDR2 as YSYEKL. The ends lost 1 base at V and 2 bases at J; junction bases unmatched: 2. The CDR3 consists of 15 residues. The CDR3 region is CASSQGGLATYEQYF. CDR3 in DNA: TGCGCCAGCAGCCAAGGGGGACTAGCGACCTACGAGCAGTACTTC.

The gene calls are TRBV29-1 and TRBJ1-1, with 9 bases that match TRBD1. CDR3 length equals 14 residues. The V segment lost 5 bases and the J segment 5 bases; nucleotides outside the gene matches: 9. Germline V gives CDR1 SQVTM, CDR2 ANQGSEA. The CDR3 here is CSVTTGQGSTEAFF. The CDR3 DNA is TGCAGCGTTACCACAGGACAGGGGAGTACTGAAGCTTTCTTT.

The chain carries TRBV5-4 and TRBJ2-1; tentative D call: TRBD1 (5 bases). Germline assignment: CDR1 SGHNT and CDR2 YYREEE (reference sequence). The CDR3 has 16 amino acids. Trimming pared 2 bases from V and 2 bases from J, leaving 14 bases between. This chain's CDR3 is CASSFVSGFPYNEQFF. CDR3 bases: TGTGCCAGCAGCTTTGTATCAGGGTTCCCCTACAATGAGCAGTTCTTC.

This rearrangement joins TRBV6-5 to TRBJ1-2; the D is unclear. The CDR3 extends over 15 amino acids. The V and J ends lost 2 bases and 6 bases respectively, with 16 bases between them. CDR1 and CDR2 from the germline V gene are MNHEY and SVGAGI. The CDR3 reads CASSYGLPERNGYTF. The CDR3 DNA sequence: TGTGCCAGCAGTTACGGCCTACCGGAGAGGAATGGCTACACCTTC.

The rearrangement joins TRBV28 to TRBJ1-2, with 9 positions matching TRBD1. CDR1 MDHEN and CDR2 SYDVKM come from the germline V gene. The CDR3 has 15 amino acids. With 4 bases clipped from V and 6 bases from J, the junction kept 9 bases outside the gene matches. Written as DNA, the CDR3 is TGTGCCAGCAGTTCCCGACAGGGGGGCCGAAATGGCTACACCTTC. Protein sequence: CASSSRQGGRNGYTF.

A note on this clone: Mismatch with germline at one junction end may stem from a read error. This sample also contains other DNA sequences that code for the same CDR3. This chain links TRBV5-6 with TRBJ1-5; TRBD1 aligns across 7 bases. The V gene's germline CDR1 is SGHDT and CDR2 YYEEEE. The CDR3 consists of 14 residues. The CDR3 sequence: CASSRTGSNQPQNF. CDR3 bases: TGTGCCAGCAGCCGGACAGGTAGCAATCAGCCCCAGAATTTT.

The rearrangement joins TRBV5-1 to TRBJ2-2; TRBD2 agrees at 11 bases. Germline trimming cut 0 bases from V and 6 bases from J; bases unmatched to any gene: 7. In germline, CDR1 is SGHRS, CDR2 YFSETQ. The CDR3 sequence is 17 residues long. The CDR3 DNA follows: TGCGCCAGCAGCTTGGCCGTCAATAGCGGGAGGGCCGGGGAGCTGTTTTTT. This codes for CASSLAVNSGRAGELFF. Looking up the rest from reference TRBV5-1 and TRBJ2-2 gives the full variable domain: KAGVTQTPRYLIKTRGQQVTLSCSPISGHRSVSWYQQTPGQGLQFLFEYFSETQRNKGNFPGRFSGRQFSNSRSEMNVSTLELGDSALYLCASSLAVNSGRAGELFFGEGSRLTVL.

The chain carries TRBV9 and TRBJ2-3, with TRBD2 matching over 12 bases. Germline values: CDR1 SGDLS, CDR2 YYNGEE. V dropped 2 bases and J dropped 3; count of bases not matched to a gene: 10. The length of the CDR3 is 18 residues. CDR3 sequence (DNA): TGTGCCAGCAGCGTCCGGCCGACTAGCGGGAGAGGAACAGATACGCAGTATTTT. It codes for CASSVRPTSGRGTDTQYF.

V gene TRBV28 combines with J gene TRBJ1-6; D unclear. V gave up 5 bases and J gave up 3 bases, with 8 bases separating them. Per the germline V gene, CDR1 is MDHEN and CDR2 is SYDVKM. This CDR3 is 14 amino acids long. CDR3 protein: CASSLGSYNSPLHF. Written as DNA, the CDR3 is TGTGCCAGCAGTCTCGGGAGCTATAATTCACCCCTCCACTTT.

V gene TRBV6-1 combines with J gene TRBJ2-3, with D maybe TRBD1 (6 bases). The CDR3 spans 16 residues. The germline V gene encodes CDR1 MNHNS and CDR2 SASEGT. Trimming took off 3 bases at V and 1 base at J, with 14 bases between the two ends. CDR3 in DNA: TGTGCCAGCAGTGAGAGACAGGATGCGGGCACAGATACGCAGTATTTT. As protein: CASSERQDAGTDTQYF.

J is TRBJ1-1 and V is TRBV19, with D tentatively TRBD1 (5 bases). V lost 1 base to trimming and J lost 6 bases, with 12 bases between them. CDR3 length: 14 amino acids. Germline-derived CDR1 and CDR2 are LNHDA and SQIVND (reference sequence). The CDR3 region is CASSIGGRDAEAFF. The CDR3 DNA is TGTGCCAGTAGTATAGGTGGCAGGGATGCTGAAGCTTTCTTT.

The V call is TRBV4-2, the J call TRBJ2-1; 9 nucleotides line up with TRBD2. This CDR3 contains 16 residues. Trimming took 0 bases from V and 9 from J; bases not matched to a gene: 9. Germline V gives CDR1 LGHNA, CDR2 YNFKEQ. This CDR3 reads CASSQDRAGGGSEQFF. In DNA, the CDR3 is TGTGCCAGCAGCCAAGATCGTGCGGGAGGGGGGAGTGAGCAGTTCTTC.

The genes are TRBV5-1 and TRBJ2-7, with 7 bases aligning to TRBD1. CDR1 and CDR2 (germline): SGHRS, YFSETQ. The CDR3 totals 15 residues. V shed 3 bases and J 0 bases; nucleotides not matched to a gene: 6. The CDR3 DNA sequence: TGCGCCAGCAGCTCGGGACAGCTAAACTCCTACGAGCAGTACTTC. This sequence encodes CASSSGQLNSYEQYF.

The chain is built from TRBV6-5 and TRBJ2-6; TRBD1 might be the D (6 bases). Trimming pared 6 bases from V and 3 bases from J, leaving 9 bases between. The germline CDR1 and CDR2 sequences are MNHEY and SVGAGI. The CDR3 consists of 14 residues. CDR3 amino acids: CASRNRVGANVLTF. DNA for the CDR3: TGTGCCAGCAGGAACAGGGTTGGGGCCAACGTCCTGACTTTC.

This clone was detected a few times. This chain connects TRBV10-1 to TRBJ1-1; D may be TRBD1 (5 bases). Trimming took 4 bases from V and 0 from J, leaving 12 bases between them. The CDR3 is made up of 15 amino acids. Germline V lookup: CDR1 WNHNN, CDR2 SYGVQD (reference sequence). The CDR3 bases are TGCGCCAGCAGTGGAGGTAACAGGATGAACACTGAAGCTTTCTTT. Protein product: CASSGGNRMNTEAFF.

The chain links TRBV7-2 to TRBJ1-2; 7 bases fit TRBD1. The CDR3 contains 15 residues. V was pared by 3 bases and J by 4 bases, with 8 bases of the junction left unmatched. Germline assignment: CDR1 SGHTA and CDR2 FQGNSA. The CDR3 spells CASSLLQGVLYGYTF. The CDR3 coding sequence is TGTGCCAGCAGCTTGCTGCAGGGGGTGCTCTATGGCTACACCTTC.

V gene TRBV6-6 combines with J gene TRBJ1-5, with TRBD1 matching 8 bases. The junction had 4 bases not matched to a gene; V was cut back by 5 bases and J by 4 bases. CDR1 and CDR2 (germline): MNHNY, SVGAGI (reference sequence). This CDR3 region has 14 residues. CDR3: CASSGRGRNQPQHF. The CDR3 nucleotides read TGTGCCAGCAGTGGCAGGGGGCGGAATCAGCCCCAGCATTTT.

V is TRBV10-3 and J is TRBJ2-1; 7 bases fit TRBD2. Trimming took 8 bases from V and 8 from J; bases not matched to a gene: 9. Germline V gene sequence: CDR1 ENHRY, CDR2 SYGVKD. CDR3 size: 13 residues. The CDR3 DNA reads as TGTGCCATCTCTAGGACTAGTTGGGATGAGCAGTTCTTC. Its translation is CAISRTSWDEQFF.

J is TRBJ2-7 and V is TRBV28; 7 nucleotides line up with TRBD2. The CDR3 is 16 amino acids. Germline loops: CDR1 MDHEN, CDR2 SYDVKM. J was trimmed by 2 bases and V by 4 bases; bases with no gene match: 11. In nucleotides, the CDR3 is TGTGCCAGCAGTTCTTATTGGGCTAGCGGTACCTACGAGCAGTACTTC. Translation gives CASSSYWASGTYEQYF.

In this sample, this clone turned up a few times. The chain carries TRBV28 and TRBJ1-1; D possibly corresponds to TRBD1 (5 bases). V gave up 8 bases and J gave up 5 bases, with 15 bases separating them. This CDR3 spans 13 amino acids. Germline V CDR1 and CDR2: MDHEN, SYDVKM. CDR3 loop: CASRGGGGTEAFF. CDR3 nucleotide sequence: TGTGCCAGCCGTGGGGGAGGTGGGACTGAAGCTTTCTTT.

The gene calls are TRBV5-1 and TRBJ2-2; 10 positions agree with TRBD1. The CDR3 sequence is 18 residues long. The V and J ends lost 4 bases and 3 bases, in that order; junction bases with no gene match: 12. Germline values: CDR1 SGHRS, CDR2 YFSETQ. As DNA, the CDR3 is TGCGCCAGCAGCAAGGGGACAGGGGAATACTGGTACACCGGGGAGCTGTTTTTT. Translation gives CASSKGTGEYWYTGELFF.